This T cell receptor beta chain was recorded in a study of blood T cell repertoires in COVID-19. CDR3 length equals 13 residues. Germline lookup yields CDR1 WSHSY and CDR2 SAAADI. Trimming removed 1 base from V and 2 bases from J, with 6 bases in between. Libraries were prepared by immunoSEQ multiplex PCR; TCRdb keeps only in-frame clonotypes and omits some of them. The sample yields approximately 150,000 clones, 85% to 90% seen once. The specimen was peripheral blood. J is TRBJ2-7 and V is TRBV10-2; D may be TRBD1 (5 bases). The clonotype originates from a man between 18 and 29 years old with COVID-19, enrolled during active disease. The CDR3 protein is CASSEWTTYEQYF. CDR3 bases: TGCGCCAGCAGTGAGTGGACAACCTACGAGCAGTACTTC.